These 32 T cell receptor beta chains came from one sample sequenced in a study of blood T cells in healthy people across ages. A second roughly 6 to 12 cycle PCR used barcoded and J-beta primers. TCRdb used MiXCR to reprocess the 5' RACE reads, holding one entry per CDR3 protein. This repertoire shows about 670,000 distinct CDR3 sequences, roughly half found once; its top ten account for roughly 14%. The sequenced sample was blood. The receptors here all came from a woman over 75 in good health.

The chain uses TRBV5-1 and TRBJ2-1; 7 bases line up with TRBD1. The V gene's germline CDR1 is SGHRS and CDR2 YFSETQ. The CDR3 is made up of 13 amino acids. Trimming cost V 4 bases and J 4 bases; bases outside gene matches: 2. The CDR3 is CASSPTGYNEQFF. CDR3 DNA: TGCGCCAGCAGCCCGACAGGGTACAATGAGCAGTTCTTC.

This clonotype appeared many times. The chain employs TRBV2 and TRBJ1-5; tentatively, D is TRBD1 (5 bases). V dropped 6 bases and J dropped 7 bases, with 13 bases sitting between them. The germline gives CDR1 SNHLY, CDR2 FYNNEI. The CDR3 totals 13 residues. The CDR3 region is CASSYIDRQPQHF. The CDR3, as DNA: TGTGCCAGCAGCTATATCGACAGACAGCCCCAGCATTTT.

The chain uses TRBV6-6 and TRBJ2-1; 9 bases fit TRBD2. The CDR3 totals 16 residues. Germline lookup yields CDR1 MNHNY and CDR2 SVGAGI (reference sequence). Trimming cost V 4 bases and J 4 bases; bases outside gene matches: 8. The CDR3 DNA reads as TGTGCCAGCAGTTCTTTACTGGCGGGGGGGTACAATGAGCAGTTCTTC. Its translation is CASSSLLAGGYNEQFF.

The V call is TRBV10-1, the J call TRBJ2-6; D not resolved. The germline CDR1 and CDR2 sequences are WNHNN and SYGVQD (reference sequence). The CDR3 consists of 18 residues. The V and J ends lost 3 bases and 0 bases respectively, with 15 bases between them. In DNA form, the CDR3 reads TGCGCCAGCAGTGAATCCAGGTCCGATCCCTCTGGGGCCAACGTCCTGACTTTC. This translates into CASSESRSDPSGANVLTF.

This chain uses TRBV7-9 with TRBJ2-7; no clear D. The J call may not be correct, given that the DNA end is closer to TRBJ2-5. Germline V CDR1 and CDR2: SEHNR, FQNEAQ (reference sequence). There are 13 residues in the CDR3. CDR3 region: CASSQIPEETQYF. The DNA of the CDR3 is TGTGCCAGCAGCCAGATTCCTGAGGAGACCCAGTACTTC.

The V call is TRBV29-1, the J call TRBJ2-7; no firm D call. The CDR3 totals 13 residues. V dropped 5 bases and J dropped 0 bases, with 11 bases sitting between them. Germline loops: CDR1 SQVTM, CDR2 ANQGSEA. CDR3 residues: CSVTKGNSYEQYF. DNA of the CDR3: TGCAGCGTTACAAAGGGCAACTCCTACGAGCAGTACTTC.

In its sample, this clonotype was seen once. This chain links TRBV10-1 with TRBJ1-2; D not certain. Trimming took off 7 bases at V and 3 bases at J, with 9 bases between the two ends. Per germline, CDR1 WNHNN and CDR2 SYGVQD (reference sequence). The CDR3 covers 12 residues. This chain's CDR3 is CASKSDHYGYTF. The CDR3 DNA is TGCGCCAGCAAGTCGGATCACTATGGCTACACCTTC.

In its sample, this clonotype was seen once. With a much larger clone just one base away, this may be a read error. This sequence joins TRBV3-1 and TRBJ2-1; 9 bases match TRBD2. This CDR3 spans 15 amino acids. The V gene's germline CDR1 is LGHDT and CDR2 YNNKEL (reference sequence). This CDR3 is CTSSFSGTSNNEQFF. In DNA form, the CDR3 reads TGTACCAGCAGCTTCTCCGGGACTAGCAACAATGAGCAGTTCTTC.

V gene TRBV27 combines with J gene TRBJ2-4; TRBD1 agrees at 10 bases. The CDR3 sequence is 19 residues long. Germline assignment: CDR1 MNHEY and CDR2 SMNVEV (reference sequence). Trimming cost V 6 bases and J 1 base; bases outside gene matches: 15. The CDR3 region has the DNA TGTGCCAGCAGCGCCGTGGGGACAGGGGCCTTTAGGGCCAAAAACATTCAGTACTTC. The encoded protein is CASSAVGTGAFRAKNIQYF.

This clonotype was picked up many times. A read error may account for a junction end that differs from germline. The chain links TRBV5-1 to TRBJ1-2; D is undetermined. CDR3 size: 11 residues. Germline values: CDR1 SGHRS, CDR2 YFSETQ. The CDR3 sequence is CASSSNYGYTF. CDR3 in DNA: TGTGCCAGCAGTTCAAACTATGGCTACACCTTC.

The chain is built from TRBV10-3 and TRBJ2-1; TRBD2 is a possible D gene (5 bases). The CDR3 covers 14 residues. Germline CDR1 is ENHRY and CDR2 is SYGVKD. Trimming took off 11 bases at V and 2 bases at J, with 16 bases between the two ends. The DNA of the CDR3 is TGTGCCTGCAAAGGACGAGCGGCCTACAATGAGCAGTTCTTC. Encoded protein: CACKGRAAYNEQFF.

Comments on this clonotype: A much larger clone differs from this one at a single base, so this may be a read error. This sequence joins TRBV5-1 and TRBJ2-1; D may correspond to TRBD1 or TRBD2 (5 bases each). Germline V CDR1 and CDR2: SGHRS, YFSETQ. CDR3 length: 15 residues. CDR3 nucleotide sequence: TGCGGCAGCAGCTTAGTGGGACCCCCTGGGGATGAGCAGTTCTTC. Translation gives CGSSLVGPPGDEQFF.

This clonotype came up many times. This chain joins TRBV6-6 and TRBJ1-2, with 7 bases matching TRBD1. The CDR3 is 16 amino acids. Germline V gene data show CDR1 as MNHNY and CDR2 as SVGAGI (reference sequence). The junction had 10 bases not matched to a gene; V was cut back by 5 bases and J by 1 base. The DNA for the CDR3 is TGTGCCAGCAGTCGTAGACAGGGTCCAGTTAACTATGGCTACACCTTC. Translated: CASSRRQGPVNYGYTF.

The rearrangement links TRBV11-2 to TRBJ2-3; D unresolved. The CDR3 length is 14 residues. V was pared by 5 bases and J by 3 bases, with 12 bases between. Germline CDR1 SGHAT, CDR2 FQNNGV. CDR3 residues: CASSISFGTDTQYF. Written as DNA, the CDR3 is TGTGCCAGCAGCATTAGTTTTGGGACAGATACGCAGTATTTT.

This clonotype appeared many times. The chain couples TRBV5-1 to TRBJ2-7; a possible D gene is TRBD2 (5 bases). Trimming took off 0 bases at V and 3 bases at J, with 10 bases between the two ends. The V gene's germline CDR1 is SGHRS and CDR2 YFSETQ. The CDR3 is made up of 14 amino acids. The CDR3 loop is CASSLDGVNYEQYF. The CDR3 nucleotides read TGCGCCAGCAGCTTGGACGGGGTGAACTACGAGCAGTACTTC. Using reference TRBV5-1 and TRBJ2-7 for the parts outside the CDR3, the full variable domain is KAGVTQTPRYLIKTRGQQVTLSCSPISGHRSVSWYQQTPGQGLQFLFEYFSETQRNKGNFPGRFSGRQFSNSRSEMNVSTLELGDSALYLCASSLDGVNYEQYFGPGTRLTVT.

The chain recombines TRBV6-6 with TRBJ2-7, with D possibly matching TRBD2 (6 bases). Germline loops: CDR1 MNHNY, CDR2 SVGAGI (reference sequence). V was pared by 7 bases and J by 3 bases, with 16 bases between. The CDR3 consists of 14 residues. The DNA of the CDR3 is TGTGCCAGCAACCAGGGACTCCTCGTCTACGAGCAGTACTTC. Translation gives CASNQGLLVYEQYF.

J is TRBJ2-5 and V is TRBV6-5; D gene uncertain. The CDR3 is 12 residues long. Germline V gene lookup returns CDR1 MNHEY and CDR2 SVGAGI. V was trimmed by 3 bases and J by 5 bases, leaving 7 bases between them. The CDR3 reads CASSYSWETQYF. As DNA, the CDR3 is TGTGCCAGCAGTTATTCCTGGGAGACCCAGTACTTC.

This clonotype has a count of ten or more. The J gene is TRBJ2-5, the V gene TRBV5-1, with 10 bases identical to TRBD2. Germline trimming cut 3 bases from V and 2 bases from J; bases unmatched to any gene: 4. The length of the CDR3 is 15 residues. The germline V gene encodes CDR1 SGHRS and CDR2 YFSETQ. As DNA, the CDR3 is TGCGCCAGCAGCTCGGGACTAGCGCCTCAAGAGACCCAGTACTTC. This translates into CASSSGLAPQETQYF.

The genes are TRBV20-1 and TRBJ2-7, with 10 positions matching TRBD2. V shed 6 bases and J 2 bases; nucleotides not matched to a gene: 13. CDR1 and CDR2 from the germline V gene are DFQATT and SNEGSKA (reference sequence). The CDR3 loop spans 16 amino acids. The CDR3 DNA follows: TGCAGTGCCCCTCGGACTAGCGGACTTCCCCCCTACGAGCAGTACTTC. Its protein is CSAPRTSGLPPYEQYF.

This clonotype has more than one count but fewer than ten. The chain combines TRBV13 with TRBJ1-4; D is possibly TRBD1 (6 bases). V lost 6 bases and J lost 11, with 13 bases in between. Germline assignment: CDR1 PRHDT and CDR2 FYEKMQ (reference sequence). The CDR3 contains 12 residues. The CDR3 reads CASSSQGSKLFF. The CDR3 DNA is TGTGCCAGCAGTTCACAGGGATCGAAACTGTTTTTT.

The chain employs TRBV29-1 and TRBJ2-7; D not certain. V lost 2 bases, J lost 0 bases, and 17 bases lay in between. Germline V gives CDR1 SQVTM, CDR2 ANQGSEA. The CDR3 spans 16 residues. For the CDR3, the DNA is TGCAGCGTTGAAAGCCCCCCTCCACAGTGCTCCTACGAGCAGTACTTC. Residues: CSVESPPPQCSYEQYF.

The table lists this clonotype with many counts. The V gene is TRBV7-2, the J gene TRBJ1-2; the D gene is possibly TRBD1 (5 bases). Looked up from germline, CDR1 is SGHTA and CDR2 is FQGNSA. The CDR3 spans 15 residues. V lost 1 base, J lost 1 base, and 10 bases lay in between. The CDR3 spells CASSLGGRVNYGYTF. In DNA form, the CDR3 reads TGTGCCAGCAGCTTAGGGGGCAGAGTTAACTATGGCTACACCTTC. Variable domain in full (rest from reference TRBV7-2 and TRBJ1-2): GAGVSQSPSNKVTEKGKDVELRCDPISGHTALYWYRQSLGQGLEFLIYFQGNSAPDKSGLPSDRFSAERTGGSVSTLTIQRTQQEDSAVYLCASSLGGRVNYGYTFGSGTRLTVV.

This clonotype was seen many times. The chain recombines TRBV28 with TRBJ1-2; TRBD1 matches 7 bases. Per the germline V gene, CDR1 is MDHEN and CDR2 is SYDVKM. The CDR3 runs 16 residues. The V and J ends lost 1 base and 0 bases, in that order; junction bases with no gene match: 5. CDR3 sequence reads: CASSLLGGISNYGYTF. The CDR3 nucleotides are TGTGCCAGCAGTTTATTAGGGGGCATTTCTAACTATGGCTACACCTTC.

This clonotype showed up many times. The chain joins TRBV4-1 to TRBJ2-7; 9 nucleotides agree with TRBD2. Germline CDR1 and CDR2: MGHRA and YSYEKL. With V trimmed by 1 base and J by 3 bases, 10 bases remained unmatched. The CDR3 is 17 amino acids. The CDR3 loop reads CASSQGKRTSGHYEQYF. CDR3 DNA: TGCGCCAGCAGCCAAGGAAAAAGAACTAGCGGGCACTACGAGCAGTACTTC.

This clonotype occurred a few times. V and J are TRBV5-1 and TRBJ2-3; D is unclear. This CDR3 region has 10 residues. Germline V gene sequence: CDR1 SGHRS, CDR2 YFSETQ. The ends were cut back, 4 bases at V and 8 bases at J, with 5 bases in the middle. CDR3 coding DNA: TGCGCCAGCAGCCCCCCTACGCAGTATTTT. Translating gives CASSPPTQYF.

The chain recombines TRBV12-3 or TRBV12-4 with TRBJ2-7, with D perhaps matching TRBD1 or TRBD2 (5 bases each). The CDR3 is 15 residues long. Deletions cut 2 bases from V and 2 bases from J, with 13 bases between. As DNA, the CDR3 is TGTGCCAGCAGTTTACTGGGTCGAGGGGCCTACGAGCAGTACTTC. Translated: CASSLLGRGAYEQYF.

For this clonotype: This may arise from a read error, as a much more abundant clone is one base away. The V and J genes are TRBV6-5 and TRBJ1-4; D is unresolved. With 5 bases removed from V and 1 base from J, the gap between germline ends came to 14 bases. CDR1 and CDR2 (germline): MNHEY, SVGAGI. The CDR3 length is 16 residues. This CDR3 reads CASSSRGGRTNEKLFF. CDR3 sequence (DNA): TGTGCCAGCAGTAGTCGGGGTGGGCGAACTAATGAAAAACTGTTTTTT.

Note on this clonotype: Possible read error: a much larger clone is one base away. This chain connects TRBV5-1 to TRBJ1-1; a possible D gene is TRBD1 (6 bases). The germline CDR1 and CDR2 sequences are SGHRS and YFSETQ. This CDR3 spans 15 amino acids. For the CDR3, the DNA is TGCGCCAGCGGCTTGGCCGGGACACTTAACACTGAAGCTTTCTTT. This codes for CASGLAGTLNTEAFF.

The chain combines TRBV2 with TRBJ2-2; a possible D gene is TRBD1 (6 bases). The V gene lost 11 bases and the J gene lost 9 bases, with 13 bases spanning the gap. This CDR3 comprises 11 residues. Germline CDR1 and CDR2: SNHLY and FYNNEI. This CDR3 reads CASKRGWELFF. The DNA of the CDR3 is TGTGCCTCTAAAAGGGGGTGGGAGCTGTTTTTT. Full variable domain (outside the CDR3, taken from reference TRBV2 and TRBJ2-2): EPEVTQTPSHQVTQMGQEVILRCVPISNHLYFYWYRQILGQKVEFLVSFYNNEISEKSEIFDDQFSVERPDGSNFTLKIRSTKLEDSAMYFCASKRGWELFFGEGSRLTVL.

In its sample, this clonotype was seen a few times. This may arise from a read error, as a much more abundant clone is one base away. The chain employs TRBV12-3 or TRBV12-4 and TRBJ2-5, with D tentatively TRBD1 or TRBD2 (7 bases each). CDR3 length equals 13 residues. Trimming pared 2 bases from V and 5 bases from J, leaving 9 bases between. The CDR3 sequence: CASSLQGGETQYF. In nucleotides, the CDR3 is TGTGCCAGCAGTTTACAGGGGGGGGAGACCCAGTACTTC.

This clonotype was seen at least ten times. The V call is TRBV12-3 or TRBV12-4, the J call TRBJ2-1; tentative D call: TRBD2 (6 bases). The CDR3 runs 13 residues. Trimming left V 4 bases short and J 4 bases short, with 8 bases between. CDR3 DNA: TGTGCCAGCAGTTGGGGACTTTACAATGAGCAGTTCTTC. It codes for CASSWGLYNEQFF.

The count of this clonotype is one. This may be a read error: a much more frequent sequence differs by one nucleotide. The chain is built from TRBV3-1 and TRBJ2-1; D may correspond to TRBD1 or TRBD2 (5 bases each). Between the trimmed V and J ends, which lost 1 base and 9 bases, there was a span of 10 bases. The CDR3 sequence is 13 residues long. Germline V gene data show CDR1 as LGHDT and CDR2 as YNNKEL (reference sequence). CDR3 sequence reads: CASSQGHGGEQFF. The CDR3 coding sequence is TGTGCCAGCAGCCAAGGACATGGGGGTGAGCAGTTCTTC.